Listed below are T cell receptor beta chains from one sample, sequenced in a study of memory CD4+ T cells and cytomegalovirus serostatus. The method was immunoSEQ multiplex PCR; TCRdb's version includes in-frame clones alone and lacks a portion of them. The sample has 60,000 to 75,000 clones; around 80% are singletons. The sequenced sample was memory CD4+ T cells from blood. The receptors come from an adult in good health and CMV-seronegative. Some clones in this sample may be carry-over from other donors' samples. CDR3s include the opening cysteine and the closing phenylalanine or tryptophan. A D gene is named only where the DNA matches it firmly. Only part of the rows carry a size: once, few, many, or a class if the clone is expanded.

V: TRBV7-3
J: TRBJ1-4
D: -
size: -
CDR3: CASSEGRSTNEKLFF
DNA: TGTGCCAGCAGCGAAGGACGGTCAACTAATGAAAAACTGTTTTTT

V: TRBV13
J: TRBJ2-1
D: TRBD2
size: once
CDR3: CASSFVRWGGSVDEQFF
DNA: TGTGCCAGCAGCTTCGTTCGGTGGGGCGGGAGTGTGGATGAGCAGTTCTTC

V: TRBV7-2
J: TRBJ1-2
D: -
size: once
CDR3: CASSHAATGPETYGYTF
DNA: TGTGCCAGCAGCCACGCGGCGACAGGACCCGAAACGTATGGCTACACCTTC

V: TRBV10-3
J: TRBJ1-5
D: -
size: -
CDR3: CAISASGSNQPQHF
DNA: TGTGCCATCAGTGCGTCAGGTAGCAATCAGCCCCAGCATTTT

V: TRBV6-1
J: TRBJ1-1
D: TRBD1
size: -
CDR3: CASRDRYTEAFF
DNA: TGTGCCAGCAGGGACAGGTATACTGAAGCTTTCTTT

V: TRBV11-2
J: TRBJ2-1
D: -
size: -
CDR3: CASSWRGLRDNEQFF
DNA: TGTGCCAGCAGCTGGCGTGGCCTTAGAGACAATGAGCAGTTCTTC

V: TRBV4-1
J: TRBJ2-1
D: TRBD2
size: once
CDR3: CASSPSGVAGYNEQFF
DNA: TGCGCCAGCAGCCCAAGTGGAGTAGCGGGTTACAATGAGCAGTTCTTC

V: TRBV7-8
J: TRBJ2-7
D: TRBD1
size: -
CDR3: CASSLPGQGAEEQYF
DNA: TGTGCCAGCAGCCTACCGGGACAGGGGGCGGAAGAGCAGTACTTC

V: TRBV6-5
J: TRBJ2-7
D: -
size: -
CDR3: CASSYPVPGLAYEQYF
DNA: TGTGCCAGCAGTTACCCTGTGCCAGGGTTGGCCTACGAGCAGTACTTC

V: TRBV19
J: TRBJ1-5
D: TRBD1
size: -
CDR3: CATRQGANHQPQHF
DNA: TGTGCCACTCGACAGGGGGCAAACCATCAGCCCCAGCATTTT

V: TRBV6-5
J: TRBJ1-1
D: -
size: -
CDR3: CASAVRRDTEAFF
DNA: TGTGCCAGCGCTGTGCGCAGGGACACTGAAGCTTTCTTT

V: TRBV19
J: TRBJ1-1
D: TRBD1
size: -
CDR3: CASSIVTGVGGTEAFF
DNA: TGTGCCAGTAGTATCGTCACAGGGGTGGGGGGCACTGAAGCTTTCTTT

V: TRBV7-2
J: TRBJ1-2
D: -
size: -
CDR3: CASSLGASGAYGYTF
DNA: TGTGCCAGCAGCTTAGGAGCTTCAGGGGCCTATGGCTACACCTTC

V: TRBV7-8
J: TRBJ1-1
D: TRBD1
size: -
CDR3: CASSSTAGGGVAFF
DNA: TGTGCCAGCAGCTCGACGGCAGGGGGAGGGGTAGCTTTCTTT

V: TRBV19
J: TRBJ2-3
D: TRBD2
size: -
CDR3: CATGRAGVWDTQYF
DNA: TGTGCCACAGGGAGGGCCGGGGTGTGGGATACGCAGTATTTT

V: TRBV11-2
J: TRBJ2-5
D: -
size: once
CDR3: CASSYGTNQETQYF
DNA: TGTGCCAGCAGCTACGGGACGAACCAAGAGACCCAGTACTTC

V: TRBV5-1
J: TRBJ2-3
D: -
size: -
CDR3: CASSLSKVTDTQYF
DNA: TGCGCCAGCAGCTTGTCTAAGGTCACAGATACGCAGTATTTT

V: TRBV6-5
J: TRBJ2-1
D: -
size: -
CDR3: CASRPGLYNEQFF
DNA: TGTGCCAGCAGGCCTGGACTGTACAATGAGCAGTTCTTC

V: TRBV5-1
J: TRBJ2-2
D: TRBD2
size: -
CDR3: CASSLALAGGANTGELFF
DNA: TGCGCCAGCAGCTTGGCTCTAGCGGGGGGGGCGAACACCGGGGAGCTGTTTTTT

V: TRBV30
J: TRBJ1-2
D: -
size: -
CDR3: CAWSRGGELHYGYTF
DNA: TGTGCCTGGAGTAGAGGAGGGGAGCTTCACTATGGCTACACCTTC

V: TRBV5-1
J: TRBJ2-7
D: TRBD2
size: -
CDR3: CASRGLAGVQSYEQYF
DNA: TGCGCCAGCAGGGGACTAGCGGGGGTACAGTCCTACGAGCAGTACTTC

V: TRBV12-5
J: TRBJ2-1
D: -
size: -
CDR3: CASGLNIRGAYNEQFF
DNA: TGTGCTAGTGGTTTGAATATCCGGGGGGCGTACAATGAGCAGTTCTTC

V: TRBV5-1
J: TRBJ1-2
D: TRBD1
size: once
CDR3: CASSSPGQGARVKGYTF
DNA: TGCGCCAGCAGCTCGCCGGGACAGGGGGCGCGAGTGAAAGGCTACACCTTC

V: TRBV29-1
J: TRBJ2-7
D: -
size: few
CDR3: CSVGEVRYEQYF
DNA: TGCAGCGTTGGGGAAGTCCGCTACGAGCAGTACTTC

V: TRBV7-3
J: TRBJ1-4
D: -
size: -
CDR3: CASSPGTAAEKLFF
DNA: TGTGCCAGCAGCCCAGGGACCGCAGCTGAAAAACTGTTTTTT

V: TRBV15
J: TRBJ1-5
D: -
size: -
CDR3: CATSREVGQPQHF
DNA: TGTGCCACCAGCAGAGAGGTCGGTCAGCCCCAGCATTTT

V: TRBV7-9
J: TRBJ1-1
D: TRBD1
size: -
CDR3: CASSHGQGRYMNTEAFF
DNA: TGTGCCAGCAGCCACGGACAGGGCCGATACATGAACACTGAAGCTTTCTTT

V: TRBV11-2
J: TRBJ2-3
D: TRBD2
size: -
CDR3: CASRRTSGGAATQYF
DNA: TGTGCCAGCAGGCGGACTAGCGGGGGGGCGGCTACGCAGTATTTT

V: TRBV18
J: TRBJ2-4
D: -
size: -
CDR3: CASSDGPKLAIQYF
DNA: TGTGCCAGCTCAGATGGACCCAAGCTCGCCATTCAGTACTTC

V: TRBV7-9
J: TRBJ1-6
D: -
size: few
CDR3: CASSHGQLNSPLHF
DNA: TGTGCCAGCAGCCATGGACAGCTAAATTCACCCCTCCACTTT

V: TRBV11-2
J: TRBJ1-1
D: TRBD1
size: -
CDR3: CASSLGRGQGRTEAFF
DNA: TGTGCCAGCAGCTTAGGGAGAGGACAGGGGAGGACTGAAGCTTTCTTT

V: TRBV4-2
J: TRBJ2-3
D: TRBD2
size: -
CDR3: CASSQASGTSTDTQYF
DNA: TGTGCCAGCAGCCAAGCTAGCGGCACAAGCACAGATACGCAGTATTTT

V: TRBV6-6
J: TRBJ1-4
D: TRBD1
size: -
CDR3: CASSGDRGDEKLFF
DNA: TGTGCCAGCAGTGGGGACAGGGGTGATGAAAAACTGTTTTTT

V: TRBV9
J: TRBJ2-3
D: -
size: few
CDR3: CASSAGSNTDTQYF
DNA: TGTGCCAGCAGCGCCGGGTCTAACACAGATACGCAGTATTTT

V: TRBV5-1
J: TRBJ2-5
D: TRBD2
size: -
CDR3: CASSFQSGGAETQYF
DNA: TGCGCCAGCAGCTTCCAAAGCGGGGGGGCGGAGACCCAGTACTTC

V: TRBV2
J: TRBJ2-2
D: TRBD2
size: -
CDR3: CASRGLAGGAGELFF
DNA: TGTGCCAGCAGGGGACTAGCGGGAGGGGCCGGGGAGCTGTTTTTT

V: TRBV18
J: TRBJ1-6
D: TRBD1
size: -
CDR3: CASSLSGGINSPLHF
DNA: TGTGCCAGCTCCCTTTCAGGGGGCATAAATTCACCCCTCCACTTT

V: TRBV7-2
J: TRBJ1-2
D: -
size: -
CDR3: CASSRMPRASYGYTF
DNA: TGTGCCAGCAGCCGGATGCCCCGAGCCTCTTATGGCTACACCTTC

V: TRBV25-1
J: TRBJ2-2
D: TRBD1
size: few
CDR3: CASSGTGDGELFF
DNA: TGTGCCAGCAGCGGGACAGGGGACGGGGAGCTGTTTTTT

V: TRBV7-2
J: TRBJ2-1
D: TRBD2
size: -
CDR3: CASSLVSGRDNEQFF
DNA: TGTGCCAGCAGCTTAGTGTCAGGGAGGGACAATGAGCAGTTCTTC

V: TRBV28
J: TRBJ2-5
D: -
size: -
CDR3: CASSNRRGGQETQYF
DNA: TGTGCCAGCAGTAACCGACGTGGGGGACAAGAGACCCAGTACTTC

V: TRBV10-1
J: TRBJ1-1
D: -
size: -
CDR3: CASSKGDGTEAFF
DNA: TGCGCCAGCAGTAAAGGGGATGGCACTGAAGCTTTCTTT

V: TRBV5-1
J: TRBJ2-1
D: TRBD1
size: -
CDR3: CASSLEGATYNEQFF
DNA: TGCGCCAGCAGCTTGGAGGGGGCCACCTACAATGAGCAGTTCTTC

V: TRBV5-1
J: TRBJ1-1
D: TRBD1
size: -
CDR3: CASSGGQGARTEAFF
DNA: TGCGCCAGCAGCGGGGGACAGGGGGCCCGGACTGAAGCTTTCTTT

V: TRBV11-2
J: TRBJ2-7
D: -
size: -
CDR3: CASSIPPSDYEQYF
DNA: TGTGCCAGCAGCATACCCCCTAGCGACTACGAGCAGTACTTC

V: TRBV7-9
J: TRBJ1-4
D: -
size: few
CDR3: CASSLWGAVGEKLFF
DNA: TGTGCCAGCAGCTTGTGGGGCGCCGTGGGGGAAAAACTGTTTTTT

V: TRBV7-6
J: TRBJ1-3
D: -
size: -
CDR3: CASIPYRGSGGNTIYF
DNA: TGTGCCAGCATTCCCTACCGGGGCAGTGGTGGAAACACCATATATTTT

V: TRBV5-6
J: TRBJ1-6
D: -
size: -
CDR3: CASSLSGEGSPLHF
DNA: TGTGCCAGCAGCTTGTCAGGGGAAGGATCACCCCTCCACTTT

V: TRBV5-1
J: TRBJ1-2
D: -
size: -
CDR3: CASSAQGSNYGYTF
DNA: TGCGCCAGCAGCGCCCAGGGGAGTAACTATGGCTACACCTTC

V: TRBV6-1
J: TRBJ1-5
D: TRBD1
size: -
CDR3: CASRSGQTNQPQHF
DNA: TGTGCCAGCAGGTCGGGACAGACAAATCAGCCCCAGCATTTT

V: TRBV30
J: TRBJ1-3
D: -
size: -
CDR3: CAWSPPGQPGNTIYF
DNA: TGTGCCTGGAGTCCTCCCGGACAGCCAGGAAACACCATATATTTT

V: TRBV5-5
J: TRBJ2-2
D: TRBD1
size: -
CDR3: CASSLGDSYTGELFF
DNA: TGTGCCAGCAGCTTGGGGGACAGCTACACCGGGGAGCTGTTTTTT

V: TRBV19
J: TRBJ1-2
D: TRBD1
size: -
CDR3: CASSRWDSSGGYTF
DNA: TGTGCCAGTAGTAGATGGGACAGCTCTGGTGGCTACACCTTC

V: TRBV25-1
J: TRBJ1-5
D: TRBD1
size: -
CDR3: CASSEGTGRNQPQHF
DNA: TGTGCCAGCAGTGAGGGGACAGGGCGGAATCAGCCCCAGCATTTT

V: TRBV6-1
J: TRBJ1-4
D: -
size: -
CDR3: CASRPTDANEKLFF
DNA: TGTGCCAGCAGACCGACAGATGCCAATGAAAAACTGTTTTTT

V: TRBV28
J: TRBJ1-2
D: TRBD1
size: -
CDR3: CASSFAGGDGYTF
DNA: TGTGCCAGCAGTTTCGCAGGGGGAGATGGCTACACCTTC

V: TRBV6-1
J: TRBJ1-4
D: -
size: -
CDR3: CASWERGVGEKLFF
DNA: TGTGCCAGCTGGGAGCGGGGGGTAGGGGAAAAACTGTTTTTT

V: TRBV30
J: TRBJ2-1
D: TRBD1
size: -
CDR3: CAWTKGTGSYNEQFF
DNA: TGTGCCTGGACCAAGGGGACAGGGAGCTACAATGAGCAGTTCTTC

V: TRBV6-5
J: TRBJ1-3
D: TRBD1
size: -
CDR3: CASSNYRTGERNTIYF
DNA: TGTGCCAGCAGTAACTATCGGACAGGGGAAAGAAACACCATATATTTT

V: TRBV7-3
J: TRBJ2-2
D: TRBD2
size: -
CDR3: CASSLGGTSGDTGELFF
DNA: TGTGCCAGCAGCTTAGGGGGGACTAGCGGGGACACCGGGGAGCTGTTTTTT